This record covers a single T cell receptor (beta chain). The data were obtained in a study of T cells in tuberculosis. Sequenced by immunoSEQ multiplex PCR; TCRdb stores in-frame clones only, minus some. The sample includes 30,000 to 40,000 clones, roughly 94% of them seen just once. Noted time point: new active TB diagnosis, blood taken before or within 7 days of starting treatment. Trimming left V 7 bases short and J 9 bases short, with 17 bases between. Germline V CDR1 and CDR2: SGHRS, YFSETQ. CDR3 length: 13 residues. Sequenced here: PBMCs, sampled at tuberculosis diagnosis. The rearrangement joins TRBV5-1 to TRBJ2-1; a weak D match, TRBD2 (5 bases). This TCR derives from an adult with tuberculosis. Written as DNA, the CDR3 is TGCGCCAGCTACTCCGGCGGGTCCGGTGAGCAGTTCTTC. As protein: CASYSGGSGEQFF.